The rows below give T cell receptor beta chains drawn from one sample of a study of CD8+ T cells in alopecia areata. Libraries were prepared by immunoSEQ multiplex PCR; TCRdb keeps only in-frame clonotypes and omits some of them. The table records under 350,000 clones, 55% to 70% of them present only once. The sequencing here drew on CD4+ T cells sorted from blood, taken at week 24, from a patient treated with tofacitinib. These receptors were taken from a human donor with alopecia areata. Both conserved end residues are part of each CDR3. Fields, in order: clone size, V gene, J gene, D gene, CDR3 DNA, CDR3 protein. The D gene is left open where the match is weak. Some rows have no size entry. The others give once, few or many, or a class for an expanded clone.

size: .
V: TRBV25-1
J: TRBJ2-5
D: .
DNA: TGTGCCAGCAGTGAAGGCCAGGGTGGGAAGACCCAGTACTTC
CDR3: CASSEGQGGKTQYF

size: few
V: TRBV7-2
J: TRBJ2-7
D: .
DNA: TGTGCCAGCAGCTCCTACTACGAGCAGTACTTC
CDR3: CASSSYYEQYF

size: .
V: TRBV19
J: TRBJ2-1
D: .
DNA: TGTGCCAGTAGTATCTTTGAGGGTGAGCAGTTCTTC
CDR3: CASSIFEGEQFF

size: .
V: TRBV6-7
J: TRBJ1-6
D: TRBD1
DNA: TGTGCCAGCAGTTACTCGAGGAACAGGGGAAGCTCCTATAATTCACCCCTCCACTTT
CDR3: CASSYSRNRGSSYNSPLHF

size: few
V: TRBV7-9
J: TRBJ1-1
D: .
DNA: TGTGCCAGCAGCGTGGATCAGGCTGAAGCTTTCTTT
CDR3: CASSVDQAEAFF

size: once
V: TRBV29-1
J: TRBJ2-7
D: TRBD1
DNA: TGCAGCGCCACCGGGACAGGCTCCGGAGGCGAGCAGTACTTC
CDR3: CSATGTGSGGEQYF

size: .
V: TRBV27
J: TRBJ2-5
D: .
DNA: TGTGCCAGCAGTCCAGGTGGTGGAGAGACCCAGTACTTC
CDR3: CASSPGGGETQYF

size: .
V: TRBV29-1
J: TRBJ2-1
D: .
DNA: TGCAGCGTTGCGCACAGGTCAACTAGGGATGAGCAGTTCTTC
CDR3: CSVAHRSTRDEQFF

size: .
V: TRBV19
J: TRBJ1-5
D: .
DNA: TGTGCCAGTAGGACCGGGAGGGGAGGCAATCAGCCCCAGCATTTT
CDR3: CASRTGRGGNQPQHF

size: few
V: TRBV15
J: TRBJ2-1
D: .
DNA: TGTGCCACCAGCAGAGATCCCGGGGCCTACAATGAGCAGTTCTTC
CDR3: CATSRDPGAYNEQFF

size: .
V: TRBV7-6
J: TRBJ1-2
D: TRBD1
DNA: TGTGCCAGCAGCCTTGAACGAGGGGGCCTAGGTGGCTACACCTTC
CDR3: CASSLERGGLGGYTF

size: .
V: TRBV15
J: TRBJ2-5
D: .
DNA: TGTGCCACCAGCAGCTCAAGCCCTGGGAATCGGGAGACCCAGTACTTC
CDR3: CATSSSSPGNRETQYF

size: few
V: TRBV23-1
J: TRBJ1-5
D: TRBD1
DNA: TGCGCCGCAACCCCCGGGACAGGGGGGCGGAGGGGCAATCAGCCCCAGCATTTT
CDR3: CAATPGTGGRRGNQPQHF

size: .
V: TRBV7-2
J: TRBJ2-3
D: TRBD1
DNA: TGTGCCAGCAGTTGGACAGGGGAGGGCACAGATACGCAGTATTTT
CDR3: CASSWTGEGTDTQYF

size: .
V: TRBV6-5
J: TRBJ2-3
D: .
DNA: TGTGCCAGCGGTCTTTGGAAGGACACAGATACGCAGTATTTT
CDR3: CASGLWKDTDTQYF

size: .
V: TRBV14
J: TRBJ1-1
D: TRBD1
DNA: TGTGCCAGCAGCAAGTTGGACAGGGACACTGAAGCTTTCTTT
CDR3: CASSKLDRDTEAFF

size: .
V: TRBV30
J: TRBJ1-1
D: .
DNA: TGTGCCTGGAGGCAGGGGCGACGGGGGACTGAAGCTTTCTTT
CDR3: CAWRQGRRGTEAFF

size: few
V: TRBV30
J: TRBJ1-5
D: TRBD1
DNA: TGTGCCTGGAGCGAGAACAGGGGCCCCAATCAGCCCCAGCATTTT
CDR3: CAWSENRGPNQPQHF

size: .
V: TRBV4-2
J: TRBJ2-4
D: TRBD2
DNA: TGTGCCAGCAGCCAAGTGGGGGGGGATGGAACCATTCAGTACTTC
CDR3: CASSQVGGDGTIQYF

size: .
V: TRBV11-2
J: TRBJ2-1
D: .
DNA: TGTGCCAGCAGCTTAATAGTTGGGGGGACCAATGAGCAGTTCTTC
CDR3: CASSLIVGGTNEQFF

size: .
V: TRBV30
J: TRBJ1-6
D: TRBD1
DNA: TGTGCCTGGATCGCCACAGGGGGCTACTATAATTCACCCCTCCACTTT
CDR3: CAWIATGGYYNSPLHF

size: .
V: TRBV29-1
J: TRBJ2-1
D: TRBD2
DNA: TGCAGCGTTGACCGCGGGGGTTATACTACCTTATCCTACAATGAGCAGTTCTTC
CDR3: CSVDRGGYTTLSYNEQFF

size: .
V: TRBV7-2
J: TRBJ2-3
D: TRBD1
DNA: TGTGCCAGCAGCTTATCGGCCGGGACAGGGAGAGATACGCAGTATTTT
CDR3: CASSLSAGTGRDTQYF

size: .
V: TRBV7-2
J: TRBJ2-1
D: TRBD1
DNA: TGTGCCAGCAGCCACAGACAGGGATCCACCAACAATGAGCAGTTCTTC
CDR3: CASSHRQGSTNNEQFF

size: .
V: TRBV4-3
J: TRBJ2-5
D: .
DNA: TGCGCCAGCAGCCAAGATTGGCACACTGAAGAGACCCAGTACTTC
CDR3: CASSQDWHTEETQYF

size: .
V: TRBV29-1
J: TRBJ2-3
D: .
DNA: TGCAGCGTTGCTTACGGATTCACAGATACGCAGTATTTT
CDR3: CSVAYGFTDTQYF

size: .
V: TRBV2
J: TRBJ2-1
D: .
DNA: TGTGCCAGCAACAGGCAGGACAATGAGCAGTTCTTC
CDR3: CASNRQDNEQFF

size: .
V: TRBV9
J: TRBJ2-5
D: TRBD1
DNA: TGTGCCAGCAGCGTCTTAGGGACAGTCCAAGAGACCCAGTACTTC
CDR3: CASSVLGTVQETQYF

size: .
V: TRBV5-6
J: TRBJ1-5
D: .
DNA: TGTGCCAGCAGCCCCTACAAGGCCCAGCATTTT
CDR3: CASSPYKAQHF

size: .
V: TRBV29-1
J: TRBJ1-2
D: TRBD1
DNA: TGCAGCGTTGAAGTGGGACAGGGCGCGTCTGGCTACACCTTC
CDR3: CSVEVGQGASGYTF

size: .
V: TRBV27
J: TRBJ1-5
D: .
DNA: TGTGCCAGCAGGGAAGGAACGATAGAACAGCCCCAGCATTTT
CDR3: CASREGTIEQPQHF

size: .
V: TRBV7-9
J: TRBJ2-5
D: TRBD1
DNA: TGTGCCAGCAGCCCCAGACAGGGACAAGAGACCCAGTACTTC
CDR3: CASSPRQGQETQYF

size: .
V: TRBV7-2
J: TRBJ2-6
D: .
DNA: TGTGCCAGCAGCTTACGGGGCCTTGGGGCCAACGTCCTGACTTTC
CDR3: CASSLRGLGANVLTF

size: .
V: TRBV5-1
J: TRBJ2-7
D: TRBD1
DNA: TGCGCCAGCAGCTTGTCGGGACAGCGAACCTACGAGCAGTACTTC
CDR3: CASSLSGQRTYEQYF

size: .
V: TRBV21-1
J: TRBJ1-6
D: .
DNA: TGTGCCAGCAGCAAAATAAGAGGGCGGAATTCACCCCTCCACTTT
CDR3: CASSKIRGRNSPLHF

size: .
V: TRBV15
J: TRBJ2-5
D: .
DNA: TGTGCCACCACGGTGCCGGGACCGAGGATGGAGACCCAGTACTTC
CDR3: CATTVPGPRMETQYF

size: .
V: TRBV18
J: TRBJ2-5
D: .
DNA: TGTGCCAGCTCACCCAGGCAAGAGACCCAGTACTTC
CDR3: CASSPRQETQYF

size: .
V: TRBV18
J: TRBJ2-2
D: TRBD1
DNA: TGTGCCAGCTCACCATTACCCTCCGACAGGGCTTCCGGAACCGGGGAGCTGTTTTTT
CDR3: CASSPLPSDRASGTGELFF

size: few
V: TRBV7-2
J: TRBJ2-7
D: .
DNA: TGTGCCAGCAGCTTTTCAGGGGACACCTCCTACGAGCAGTACTTC
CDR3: CASSFSGDTSYEQYF

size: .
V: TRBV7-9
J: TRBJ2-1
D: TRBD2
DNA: TGTGCCAGCAGCTCCAGCGGGGGGATCGATGAGCAGTTCTTC
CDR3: CASSSSGGIDEQFF

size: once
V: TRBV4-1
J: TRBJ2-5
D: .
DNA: TGCGCCAGCAGCCAAGATTGGGGACAAGAGACCCAGTACTTC
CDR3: CASSQDWGQETQYF

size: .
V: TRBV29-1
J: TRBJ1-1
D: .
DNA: TGCAGCGTTGAAGGGAGGCAGGCGCAAGCTTTCTTT
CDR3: CSVEGRQAQAFF

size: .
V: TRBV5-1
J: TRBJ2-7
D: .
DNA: TGCGCCAGCAGCCTTTACGGACAGTACGAGCAGTACTTC
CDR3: CASSLYGQYEQYF

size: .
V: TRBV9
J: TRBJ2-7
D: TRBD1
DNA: TGTGCCAGCAGCGTAGGGGGACAGGGGGCGTACGAGCAGTACTTC
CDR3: CASSVGGQGAYEQYF

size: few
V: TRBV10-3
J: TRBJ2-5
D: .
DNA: TGTGCCATCAGTGTTAGCACCGGAGAGGAGACCCAGTACTTC
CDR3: CAISVSTGEETQYF

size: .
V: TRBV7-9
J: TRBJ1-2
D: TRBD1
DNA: TGTGCCAGCAGCCGCTTGGGACAGGGGGGCTATGGCTACACCTTC
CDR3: CASSRLGQGGYGYTF

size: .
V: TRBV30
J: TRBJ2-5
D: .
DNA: TGTGCCTGGAGTAGCCGATCCGAGACCCAGTACTTC
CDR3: CAWSSRSETQYF

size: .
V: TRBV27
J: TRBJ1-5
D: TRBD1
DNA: TGTGCCAGCAGTTTGGGACAGGGGGCACGACAGCCCCAGCATTTT
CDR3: CASSLGQGARQPQHF

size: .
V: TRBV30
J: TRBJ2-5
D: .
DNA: TGTGCCTGGAGTCTTCGAGAGACCCAGTACTTC
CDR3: CAWSLRETQYF

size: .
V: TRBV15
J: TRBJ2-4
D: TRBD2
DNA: TGTGCCACCAGCACCGCCCGCGGGGGGACAAACATTCAGTACTTC
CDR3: CATSTARGGTNIQYF

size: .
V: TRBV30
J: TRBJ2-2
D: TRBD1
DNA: TGTGCCTGGAGGACCCGGGGACAGTTAGGGGAGCTGTTTTTT
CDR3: CAWRTRGQLGELFF

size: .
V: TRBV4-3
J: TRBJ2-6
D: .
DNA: TGCGCCAGCAGCCAAGATGGGGATATGGCCAACGTCCTGACTTTC
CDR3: CASSQDGDMANVLTF

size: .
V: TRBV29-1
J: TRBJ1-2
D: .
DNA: TGCAGCGTTGGACCGAGGGTATCCTATGGCTACACCTTC
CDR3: CSVGPRVSYGYTF